These T cell receptor beta chains were read from a single sample in a study of blood T cell repertoires in COVID-19. Method: immunoSEQ multiplex PCR; TCRdb's copy keeps in-frame clones and lacks some. The sample gives more than 50,000 clones, around nine tenths of which show up once; about 15% is in the top ten. Sample: peripheral blood. These receptor sequences come from a human donor with active COVID-19. The donor label of this sample is uncertain. Each CDR3 is given with its conserved first and last residue. The D gene is left open where the match is weak. Expanded clones are given a class, and other clones once, few, many or no size at all.

>16|TRBV27|TRBJ2-5|TRBD2|.
TGTGCCAGCAGTTCCCCTTCAGCGGGAGAGGGGGGGACCCAGTACTTC
CASSSPSAGEGGTQYF
>16|TRBV27|TRBJ2-3|.|.
TGTGCCAGCAGTTTATGGGCTAGCCGCCGCACAGATACGCAGTATTTT
CASSLWASRRTDTQYF
>15|TRBV19|TRBJ1-1|.|.
TGTGCCAGCCAAACAGGGAAAACGGGGAGCACTGAAGCTTTCTTT
CASQTGKTGSTEAFF
>15|TRBV5-1|TRBJ2-1|TRBD1|.
TGCGCCAGCAGCTTGAAAGGGGGCGCAGACAATGAGCAGTTCTTC
CASSLKGGADNEQFF
>19|TRBV18|TRBJ1-5|TRBD1|once
TGTGCCAGCTCACCAAGGGACAGGGGGAGCGTTTATAGCAATCAGCCCCAGCATTTT
CASSPRDRGSVYSNQPQHF
>13|TRBV24-1|TRBJ2-3|TRBD1|.
TGTGCCACCGGGACAGCCAAAACAGATACGCAGTATTTT
CATGTAKTDTQYF
>11|TRBV5-1|TRBJ1-1|.|.
TGCGCCAGCAGCTTCGGTACTGAAGCTTTCTTT
CASSFGTEAFF
>15|TRBV18|TRBJ1-1|TRBD1|.
TGTGCCAGCTCACCCTGGACAGGGGAGAACACTGAAGCTTTCTTT
CASSPWTGENTEAFF
>14|TRBV7-2|TRBJ1-6|.|.
TGTGCCAGCAATCTTGGACAGCCAAATTCACCCCTCCACTTT
CASNLGQPNSPLHF
>15|TRBV9|TRBJ2-1|.|.
TGTGCCAGCAGCGTAGCGAGCGTTTCCTACAATGAGCAGTTCTTC
CASSVASVSYNEQFF
>14|TRBV7-9|TRBJ1-1|TRBD1|.
TGTGCCAGCACCTTACAGGGGGCGGACACTGAAGCTTTCTTT
CASTLQGADTEAFF
>16|TRBV19|TRBJ1-5|TRBD1|.
TGTGCCAGTAGTATCCCGACAGGGGACAGCAATCAGCCCCAGCATTTT
CASSIPTGDSNQPQHF
>13|TRBV7-2|TRBJ1-5|.|.
TGTGCCAGCAGCTGGACAGTAGATCAGCCCCAGCATTTT
CASSWTVDQPQHF
>13|TRBV27|TRBJ2-7|TRBD1|few
TGTGCCAGCAGTCTGGGGACAGCCTACGAGCAGTACTTC
CASSLGTAYEQYF
>16|TRBV7-3|TRBJ2-2|.|.
TGTGCCAGCAGCTTAACCGGGGAGTCGGACACCGGGGAGCTGTTTTTT
CASSLTGESDTGELFF
>15|TRBV28|TRBJ2-7|TRBD1|.
TGTGCCAGCAGTTCTCCGGGACAGACAATATACGAGCAGTACTTC
CASSSPGQTIYEQYF
>17|TRBV18|TRBJ2-6|TRBD2|.
TGTGCCAGCTCATCCACCGGGGGGACTCCTGGGGCCAACGTCCTGACTTTC
CASSSTGGTPGANVLTF
>11|TRBV29-1|TRBJ1-1|.|.
TGCAGCGTTGGCGGGGGGGCTGAAGCTTTCTTT
CSVGGGAEAFF
>15|TRBV11-2|TRBJ1-2|.|once
TGTGCCAGCAGCTTAGAAGCCGGAGGGAACTATGGCTACACCTTC
CASSLEAGGNYGYTF
>14|TRBV27|TRBJ2-1|.|.
TGTGCCAGCAGTATGGGGCGAAATTCCAATGAGCAGTTCTTC
CASSMGRNSNEQFF
>16|TRBV6-6|TRBJ1-6|.|.
TGTGCCAGCAGACCCGTTGAGAGCTCCTATAATTCACCCCTCCACTTT
CASRPVESSYNSPLHF
>14|TRBV9|TRBJ1-1|.|.
TGTGCCAGCAGCGTAGTCCCAGGGTCCTATGAAGCTTTCTTT
CASSVVPGSYEAFF
>17|TRBV28|TRBJ1-3|.|.
TGTGCCAGCATCCCATGGGGGCAGGGACCCTCTGGAAACACCATATATTTT
CASIPWGQGPSGNTIYF
>14|TRBV25-1|TRBJ2-3|.|.
TGTGCCAGCAGTGAACTTGAGGGGAGGGATACGCAGTATTTT
CASSELEGRDTQYF
>15|TRBV3-1/TRBV3-2|TRBJ1-5|.|.
TGTGCCAGCAGCCAAGGGGCCGTTAGCAATCAGCCCCAGCATTTT
CASSQGAVSNQPQHF
>13|TRBV10-3|TRBJ1-1|.|.
TGTGCCATCAGTGGGTATACGGGAACTGAAGCTTTCTTT
CAISGYTGTEAFF
>14|TRBV10-3|TRBJ1-6|TRBD1|.
TGTGCCAGCCGGGACAGGGCCAATAATTCACCCCTCCACTTT
CASRDRANNSPLHF
>13|TRBV6-6|TRBJ2-1|TRBD2|.
TGTGCCAGCAGTTTGGATGGACTAGCCGAGCAGTTCTTC
CASSLDGLAEQFF
>14|TRBV30|TRBJ2-2|.|.
TGTGCCTGGAGTCTACTAGCGAACACCGGGGAGCTGTTTTTT
CAWSLLANTGELFF
>11|TRBV6-5|TRBJ2-7|.|once
TGTGCCAGCAGACAGGTCAACGAGCAGTACTTC
CASRQVNEQYF
>13|TRBV19|TRBJ1-2|TRBD1|.
TGTGCCAGTAGTATGACGGACAGGGCAGGCTACACCTTC
CASSMTDRAGYTF
>16|TRBV19|TRBJ1-6|.|.
TGTGCCAGTAGTCCAGGGGCAGGGACCTTTAATTCACCCCTCCACTTT
CASSPGAGTFNSPLHF
>16|TRBV4-2|TRBJ1-1|.|.
TGTGCCAGCAGCCAAGAGAGGGGACACACGAACACTGAAGCTTTCTTT
CASSQERGHTNTEAFF
>15|TRBV9|TRBJ2-5|TRBD1|.
TGTGCCAGCAGCGTAGGACGGGACAGTCAAGAGACCCAGTACTTC
CASSVGRDSQETQYF
>16|TRBV6-5|TRBJ2-5|TRBD1|.
TGTGCCAGCAGTTACGGGGACAGGGGGCGCGGGGAGACCCAGTACTTC
CASSYGDRGRGETQYF
>13|TRBV6-5|TRBJ2-7|TRBD1|.
TGTGCCAGCAGTTACTCGGCAGGGGGCGAGCAGTACTTC
CASSYSAGGEQYF
>14|TRBV18|TRBJ2-1|.|.
TGTGCCAGCTCACCATCGACAGGGAGGCAAGAGCAGTTCTTC
CASSPSTGRQEQFF
>13|TRBV5-4|TRBJ2-1|.|once
TGTGCCAGCAGCCCTGGGACTTCCAATGAGCAGTTCTTC
CASSPGTSNEQFF
>18|TRBV9|TRBJ1-2|.|.
TGTGCCAGCAGTCCCGAAAGAGGGAACGGCGTGGAGAACTATGGCTACACCTTC
CASSPERGNGVENYGYTF
>14|TRBV11-2|TRBJ1-2|TRBD1|.
TGTGCCAGCAGCTCCGGGACAGGGGACTATGGCTACACCTTC
CASSSGTGDYGYTF
>13|TRBV10-3|TRBJ1-1|TRBD1|.
TGTGCCATCAGATCTGGACAGGGGGCGCCTGCTTTCTTT
CAIRSGQGAPAFF
>16|TRBV4-1|TRBJ2-3|TRBD1|.
TGCGCCAGCAGCTACGGGGGACAGGCAAACACAGATACGCAGTATTTT
CASSYGGQANTDTQYF
>14|TRBV4-1|TRBJ1-4|.|.
TGCGCCAGCAGCTTTGGCGGAGGGAATGAAAAACTGTTTTTT
CASSFGGGNEKLFF
>13|TRBV28|TRBJ2-3|TRBD2|.
TGTGCCAGCAGTACTACTTGGCGGGAGAGGCAGTATTTT
CASSTTWRERQYF
>14|TRBV5-6|TRBJ1-2|.|.
TGTGCCAGCAGCCTTGAACCCGCCGGGTATGGCTACACCTTC
CASSLEPAGYGYTF
>16|TRBV6-1|TRBJ2-3|TRBD1|.
TGTGCCAGCAGTGCCCCGGGACAGGGGTCAACAGATACGCAGTATTTT
CASSAPGQGSTDTQYF
>17|TRBV4-2|TRBJ2-1|TRBD2|.
TGTGCCAGCAGCCAAGTTCGTGGGGGGGATTCCTACAATGAGCAGTTCTTC
CASSQVRGGDSYNEQFF
>15|TRBV2|TRBJ2-1|.|.
TGTGCCAGCAGGCCGGACAGCCAACCTTACAATGAGCAGTTCTTC
CASRPDSQPYNEQFF
>14|TRBV27|TRBJ1-2|.|.
TGTGCCAGCAGTCCGGACACGATGCACTATGGCTACACCTTC
CASSPDTMHYGYTF
>13|TRBV4-1|TRBJ2-7|TRBD1|few
TGCGCCAGCAGTCGGACAGGTACGGGCGAGCAGTACTTC
CASSRTGTGEQYF
>19|TRBV9|TRBJ2-3|TRBD2|.
TGTGCCAGCAGCGTCGTTGGGACTAGCGGGGGCCTAAGCACAGATACGCAGTATTTT
CASSVVGTSGGLSTDTQYF
>13|TRBV29-1|TRBJ1-1|.|.
TGCAGCGTTGGAGTTGGGGAGGGCACTGAAGCTTTCTTT
CSVGVGEGTEAFF
>16|TRBV7-8|TRBJ2-2|TRBD2|once
TGTGCCAGCAGCCCAGGTTCGGGGGGGCTCACCGGGGAGCTGTTTTTT
CASSPGSGGLTGELFF
>14|TRBV19|TRBJ2-2|TRBD1|.
TGTGCCAGTAGTATTGGCAGGGACAGCGGGGAGCTGTTTTTT
CASSIGRDSGELFF